The 29 T cell receptor beta chains in this list originate from one sample, sequenced in a study of early T cells in non-severe SARS-CoV-2 infection. One entry per CDR3 protein, called by TCRdb with MiXCR from the 5' RACE reads. The profile covers tens of thousands of distinct CDR3 sequences, with over 9% appearing a single time and just over 6.5% taken by the ten largest. What was sequenced was whole blood. The receptors shown here come from an adult who was a healthcare worker with PCR-confirmed SARS-CoV-2 infection or an uninfected control (not recorded which).

The CDR3 sequence: CASSNSGANVLTF. Here the CDR3 DNA reads TGTGCCAGCAGCAACTCTGGGGCCAACGTCCTGACTTTC. V gene TRBV3-1 combines with J gene TRBJ2-6; no clear D. Germline values: CDR1 LGHDT, CDR2 YNNKEL (reference sequence). The CDR3 is 13 amino acids. Trimming removed 5 bases from V and 0 bases from J, with 2 bases in between.

This clonotype was counted only a few times. Written as DNA, the CDR3 is TGTGCCAGCGGATCCGGGACAGGGTCCTACGAGCAGTACTTC. Amino acids: CASGSGTGSYEQYF. The rearrangement joins TRBV9 to TRBJ2-7; 9 bases agree with TRBD1. The length of the CDR3 is 14 residues. The V and J ends lost 7 bases and 1 base, in that order; junction bases with no gene match: 6. The germline gives CDR1 SGDLS, CDR2 YYNGEE. The full variable domain, its missing parts supplied by reference TRBV9 and TRBJ2-7, is DSGVTQTPKHLITATGQRVTLRCSPRSGDLSVYWYQQSLDQGLQFLIQYYNGEERAKGNILERFSAQQFPDLHSELNLSSLELGDSALYFCASGSGTGSYEQYFGPGTRLTVT.

CDR3 in amino acids: CASSPRLNTGELFF. The CDR3 DNA is TGTGCCAGCAGCCCCCGGTTGAACACCGGGGAGCTGTTTTTT. The chain uses TRBV11-2 and TRBJ2-2; D remains unclear. The V end lost 5 bases, the J end lost 1 base, and 8 bases lay between the germline ends. The CDR3 totals 14 residues. Germline V gene lookup returns CDR1 SGHAT and CDR2 FQNNGV.

This clonotype was observed a single time. The V call is TRBV9, the J call TRBJ2-1; D possibly corresponds to TRBD2 (6 bases). V shed 4 bases and J shed 1 base, with 18 bases lying between them. Germline V lookup: CDR1 SGDLS, CDR2 YYNGEE. The CDR3 length is 17 residues. The CDR3 nucleotides are TGTGCCAGCAGCACCAACCCCGGGGACTTATCCTACAATGAGCAGTTCTTC. Its protein product is CASSTNPGDLSYNEQFF.

The chain recombines TRBV30 with TRBJ1-1, with TRBD1 matching 9 bases. The CDR3 totals 12 residues. The V segment lost 4 bases and the J segment 7 bases; nucleotides outside the gene matches: 4. Germline CDR1 GTSNPN, CDR2 SVGIG (reference sequence). Here the CDR3 reads CAWNRGLNEAFF. CDR3 DNA: TGTGCCTGGAACAGGGGGCTGAATGAAGCTTTCTTT. Using reference TRBV30 and TRBJ1-1 for the parts outside the CDR3, the full variable domain is SQTIHQWPATLVQPVGSPLSLECTVEGTSNPNLYWYRQAAGRGLQLLFYSVGIGQISSEVPQNLSASRPQDRQFILSSKKLLLSDSGFYLCAWNRGLNEAFFGQGTRLTVV.

This chain links TRBV7-9 with TRBJ2-1, with 8 positions matching TRBD2. V was pared by 2 bases and J by 6 bases, with 6 bases of the junction left unmatched. Germline-derived CDR1 and CDR2 are SEHNR and FQNEAQ (reference sequence). The CDR3 runs 15 residues. The CDR3 is CASSLLAGLANEQFF. CDR3 in DNA: TGTGCCAGCAGCTTACTAGCGGGCCTCGCCAATGAGCAGTTCTTC.

This clonotype came up a few times. The chain has TRBV7-6 and TRBJ2-2, with D possibly called TRBD1 or TRBD2 (6 bases each). In germline, CDR1 is SGHVS, CDR2 FNYEAQ. Trimming shortened V by 7 bases and J by 7 bases, and 22 bases separated the two germline ends. There are 16 residues in the CDR3. The CDR3 protein is CASTSQSWGAGGELFF. The DNA for the CDR3 is TGTGCCAGCACCTCTCAGTCGTGGGGGGCCGGCGGGGAGCTGTTTTTT. The full variable domain, with the rest looked up from reference TRBV7-6 and TRBJ2-2, is GAGVSQSPRYKVTKRGQDVALRCDPISGHVSLYWYRQALGQGPEFLTYFNYEAQQDKSGLPNDRFSAERPEGSISTLTIQRTEQRDSAMYRCASTSQSWGAGGELFFGEGSRLTVL.

This clonotype was detected only a few times. V gene TRBV18 combines with J gene TRBJ2-6; no firm D call. The CDR3 totals 15 residues. The germline V gene has CDR1 KGHSH and CDR2 LQKENI. V lost 0 bases to trimming and J lost 0 bases, with 3 bases between them. The CDR3 bases are TGTGCCAGCTCACCACCGCGCTCTGGGGCCAACGTCCTGACTTTC. Its protein product is CASSPPRSGANVLTF. Full variable domain (rest looked up from reference TRBV18 and TRBJ2-6): NAGVMQNPRHLVRRRGQEARLRCSPMKGHSHVYWYRQLPEEGLKFMVYLQKENIIDESGMPKERFSAEFPKEGPSILRIQQVVRGDSAAYFCASSPPRSGANVLTFGAGSRLTVL.

This clonotype appeared a few times. The CDR3 is CASSPRDREEKLFF. The CDR3 DNA follows: TGTGCCAGCTCACCCCGGGACAGGGAAGAAAAACTGTTTTTT. The chain has TRBV18 and TRBJ1-4, with 9 bases that match TRBD1. The CDR3 is 14 amino acids. The V gene end was trimmed by 3 bases and the J gene end by 8 bases; junction bases not matched to a gene: 4. CDR1 is KGHSH, CDR2 LQKENI, per germline. Filled out from reference TRBV18 and TRBJ1-4, the complete variable domain reads NAGVMQNPRHLVRRRGQEARLRCSPMKGHSHVYWYRQLPEEGLKFMVYLQKENIIDESGMPKERFSAEFPKEGPSILRIQQVVRGDSAAYFCASSPRDREEKLFFGSGTQLSVL.

The sample holds a few counts of this clonotype. The chain is built from TRBV3-1 and TRBJ2-3; D gene unclear. The CDR3 is made up of 17 amino acids. Trimming took 1 base from V and 0 from J, leaving 14 bases between them. Germline V lookup: CDR1 LGHDT, CDR2 YNNKEL (reference sequence). Written as DNA, the CDR3 is TGTGCCAGCAGCCAAGTTCGGACGGCCCTTAGCACAGATACGCAGTATTTT. It specifies CASSQVRTALSTDTQYF.

This clonotype occurred many times. This chain links TRBV12-3 or TRBV12-4 with TRBJ2-1; TRBD2 matches at 8 bases. Losses at the gene ends were 2 bases for V and 6 bases for J; bases not matched to a gene: 6. This CDR3 comprises 15 residues. In DNA form, the CDR3 reads TGTGCCAGCAGTTTAAAAGCGGGAGCTGGCAATGAGCAGTTCTTC. Encoded protein: CASSLKAGAGNEQFF.

In its sample, this clonotype was seen many times. This chain uses TRBV7-9 with TRBJ2-1, with D perhaps matching TRBD1 or TRBD2 (5 bases each). This CDR3 has 16 amino acids. Looked up from germline, CDR1 is SEHNR and CDR2 is FQNEAQ (reference sequence). V was pared by 5 bases and J by 0 bases, with 14 bases between. The CDR3 protein is CASSPSGTHSYNEQFF. Written as DNA, the CDR3 is TGTGCCAGCAGCCCCTCCGGGACCCACTCCTACAATGAGCAGTTCTTC. Full variable domain (remainder filled in from reference TRBV7-9 and TRBJ2-1): DTGVSQNPRHKITKRGQNVTFRCDPISEHNRLYWYRQTLGQGPEFLTYFQNEAQLEKSRLLSDRFSAERPKGSFSTLEIQRTEQGDSAMYLCASSPSGTHSYNEQFFGPGTRLTVL.

The chain combines TRBV13 with TRBJ1-1; no clear D gene. Germline loops: CDR1 PRHDT, CDR2 FYEKMQ (reference sequence). V lost 2 bases and J lost 2, with 9 bases in between. CDR3 length: 14 amino acids. CDR3 residues: CASSLLVVNTEAFF. CDR3 coding DNA: TGTGCCAGCAGCTTATTGGTCGTTAACACTGAAGCTTTCTTT.

J is TRBJ2-2 and V is TRBV7-9; tentatively, D is TRBD1 (6 bases). The CDR3 contains 18 residues. V lost 4 bases to trimming and J lost 0 bases, with 18 bases between them. Germline V gene lookup returns CDR1 SEHNR and CDR2 FQNEAQ (reference sequence). CDR3: CASSSHFPTGANTGELFF. For the CDR3, the DNA is TGTGCCAGCAGCTCCCACTTCCCGACAGGCGCGAACACCGGGGAGCTGTTTTTT.

The rearrangement joins TRBV7-2 to TRBJ2-2; no firm D call. The germline CDR1 and CDR2 sequences are SGHTA and FQGNSA. The CDR3 totals 14 residues. V was cut by 4 bases and J by 3 bases, with 9 bases left in between. This CDR3 reads CASSYRRDTGELFF. Here the CDR3 DNA reads TGTGCCAGCAGCTATCGTAGGGACACCGGGGAGCTGTTTTTT. The variable domain in full, completed from reference TRBV7-2 and TRBJ2-2, reads GAGVSQSPSNKVTEKGKDVELRCDPISGHTALYWYRQSLGQGLEFLIYFQGNSAPDKSGLPSDRFSAERTGGSVSTLTIQRTQQEDSAVYLCASSYRRDTGELFFGEGSRLTVL.

This clonotype was counted ten times or more. The V gene is TRBV7-9, the J gene TRBJ1-1; D gene unclear. Germline V gene data show CDR1 as SEHNR and CDR2 as FQNEAQ (reference sequence). V was pared by 7 bases and J by 8 bases, with 14 bases between. The CDR3 is 12 residues long. CDR3 residues: CASNSGELEAFF. CDR3 sequence (DNA): TGTGCCAGCAACTCCGGGGAGTTAGAAGCTTTCTTT.

This chain joins TRBV29-1 and TRBJ1-1; D perhaps matches TRBD1 (6 bases). Germline V gene lookup returns CDR1 SQVTM and CDR2 ANQGSEA. Trimming removed 6 bases from V and 1 base from J, with 9 bases in between. CDR3 length equals 12 residues. The CDR3 coding sequence is TGCAGCGTAGGGACACAGAACACTGAAGCTTTCTTT. Amino acids: CSVGTQNTEAFF.

Only a few counts were recorded for this clonotype. The rearrangement uses TRBV6-6 and TRBJ2-7; TRBD1 matches 10 bases. The V and J ends lost 6 bases and 4 bases, in that order; junction bases with no gene match: 6. CDR1 MNHNY and CDR2 SVGAGI come from the germline V gene (reference sequence). The length of the CDR3 is 14 residues. CDR3 DNA: TGTGCCAGCAGCCAGACAGGGGGCGGGTACGAGCAGTACTTC. This encodes CASSQTGGGYEQYF.

The chain uses TRBV21-1 and TRBJ2-5; TRBD2 is the table's D call and was not checked against the DNA. TRBV21-1 is termed a pseudogene. The CDR3 is made up of 16 amino acids. CDR3 DNA: TGTGCCAGCAGCACGGAAAGACTAGCGGAGGGAGAGACCCAGTACTTC. It encodes CASSTERLAEGETQYF.

The gene calls are TRBV11-3 and TRBJ2-1; no clear D gene. The CDR3 has 14 residues. V was cut by 5 bases and J by 5 bases, with 13 bases left in between. The germline gives CDR1 SGHNT, CDR2 YENEEA. The CDR3: CASSPGWTDNEQFF. The CDR3 nucleotides are TGTGCCAGCAGCCCCGGTTGGACGGACAATGAGCAGTTCTTC.

This clonotype was counted a few times. V and J are TRBV2 and TRBJ2-2; D is unclear. In germline, CDR1 is SNHLY, CDR2 FYNNEI. Trimming stripped 6 bases from V and 6 bases from J, with 8 bases between. The CDR3 loop spans 12 amino acids. The CDR3 region has the DNA TGTGCCAGCAGCGCCTTCCCCGGGGAGCTGTTTTTT. It is translated as CASSAFPGELFF.

On this clonotype itself: A much larger clone is a single base away; this may be a read error. This chain uses TRBV19 with TRBJ2-6; 9 positions match TRBD2. The CDR3 contains 17 residues. The germline gives CDR1 LNHDA, CDR2 SQIVND (reference sequence). With V trimmed by 3 bases and J by 9 bases, 12 bases remained unmatched. DNA for the CDR3: TGTGCCAGTAGTATCGAACTTAGCGGGAGTAGGGACAACGTCCTGACTTTC. This translates into CASSIELSGSRDNVLTF.

The chain is built from TRBV9 and TRBJ2-1; the D is unclear. Germline CDR1 is SGDLS and CDR2 is YYNGEE. The CDR3 covers 14 residues. With 0 bases removed from V and 1 base from J, the gap between germline ends came to 5 bases. The CDR3 sequence is CASSVDSSYNEQFF. The CDR3 DNA reads as TGTGCCAGCAGCGTAGACAGTTCCTACAATGAGCAGTTCTTC.

The sample holds many counts of this clonotype. This chain links TRBV20-1 with TRBJ2-3, with D perhaps matching TRBD1 or TRBD2 (5 bases each). CDR1 DFQATT and CDR2 SNEGSKA come from the germline V gene (reference sequence). The CDR3 is 14 residues long. V lost 3 bases and J 2 bases, leaving 12 bases between the germline ends. CDR3 amino acids: CSASWGPITDTQYF. CDR3 DNA: TGCAGTGCTAGCTGGGGACCGATCACAGATACGCAGTATTTT.

This rearrangement joins TRBV4-1 to TRBJ2-7, with a tentative D call TRBD2 (6 bases). This CDR3 is 16 amino acids long. Looked up from germline, CDR1 is MGHRA and CDR2 is YSYEKL. The V end was cut by 2 bases, the J end by 1 base, with 15 bases between. CDR3 in amino acids: CASSQNLGSKSYEQYF. The DNA for the CDR3 is TGCGCCAGCAGCCAAAACCTCGGGAGTAAGTCCTACGAGCAGTACTTC.

This clonotype appeared many times. V and J are TRBV25-1 and TRBJ2-2; D not resolved. The CDR3 has 16 amino acids. Germline values: CDR1 MGHDK, CDR2 SYGVNS. Trimming removed 5 bases from V and 5 bases from J, with 18 bases in between. The CDR3 loop is CASSPILPADTGELFF. CDR3 DNA: TGTGCCAGCAGTCCGATCCTGCCCGCTGATACCGGGGAGCTGTTTTTT.

This clonotype was counted ten times or more. V gene TRBV6-4 combines with J gene TRBJ2-1; TRBD2 matches 10 bases. Germline V CDR1 and CDR2: MRHNA, SNTAGT. J lost 9 bases, V lost 4 bases, and 6 bases had no gene match. This CDR3 has 14 amino acids. The chain's CDR3 is CASSVASGRSEQFF. In DNA form, the CDR3 reads TGTGCCAGCAGTGTGGCTAGCGGGAGAAGTGAGCAGTTCTTC.

This clonotype was recorded many times. J is TRBJ1-5 and V is TRBV5-6; 9 bases match TRBD1. The CDR3 totals 15 residues. The germline gives CDR1 SGHDT, CDR2 YYEEEE. Trimming removed 4 bases from V and 6 bases from J; junction bases left unmatched: 8. The CDR3 bases are TGTGCCAGCAGCAAGGGACAGGGATTTGGTCAGCCCCAGCATTTT. Encoded protein: CASSKGQGFGQPQHF.

This clonotype occurred a few times. The chain links TRBV25-1 to TRBJ1-3; the D is unclear. Germline V lookup: CDR1 MGHDK, CDR2 SYGVNS. The CDR3 length is 13 residues. V was pared by 2 bases and J by 8 bases, with 10 bases between. This CDR3 is CASSEIHWDTIYF. CDR3 coding DNA: TGTGCCAGCAGTGAAATACACTGGGACACCATATATTTT.